The rows below give T cell receptor beta chains drawn from one sample of a study of cytomegalovirus exposure and HLA in healthy donors. Measured with immunoSEQ multiplex PCR; TCRdb has only the in-frame clones, and not every one. In the table there are some 85,000 clones, around four fifths of which are singletons. The sample consisted of PBMCs. The receptors were gathered from a male donor in good health and CMV-seronegative. The CDR3 runs from the conserved cysteine through the conserved F or W. The D gene is left open where the match is weak. Rows may omit the clone size; those that give it use once, few, many or a size class.

J: TRBJ2-3
D: TRBD1
size: NA
V: TRBV11-3
CDR3: CASSLVYTGVETDTQYF
DNA: TGTGCCAGCAGCTTAGTATATACAGGGGTGGAAACAGATACGCAGTATTTT

J: TRBJ1-1
D: NA
size: NA
V: TRBV11-2
CDR3: CASGRQENTEAFF
DNA: TGTGCCAGCGGGAGGCAGGAGAACACTGAAGCTTTCTTT

J: TRBJ2-5
D: NA
size: NA
V: TRBV7-3
CDR3: CASSLRGGDQETQYF
DNA: TGTGCCAGCAGCTTAAGGGGCGGTGACCAAGAGACCCAGTACTTC

J: TRBJ2-2
D: TRBD1
size: NA
V: TRBV28
CDR3: CAIGRDRPNTGELFF
DNA: TGTGCCATCGGACGGGACAGACCGAACACCGGGGAGCTGTTTTTT

J: TRBJ1-4
D: NA
size: NA
V: TRBV6-6
CDR3: CASSLENRELFF
DNA: TGTGCCAGCAGTTTGGAGAACAGGGAACTGTTTTTT

J: TRBJ1-1
D: NA
size: NA
V: TRBV7-8
CDR3: CASSSGVLNTEAFF
DNA: TGTGCCAGCAGCTCGGGGGTTCTGAACACTGAAGCTTTCTTT

J: TRBJ1-2
D: TRBD1
size: NA
V: TRBV6-5
CDR3: CASSLTGNGYTF
DNA: TGTGCCAGCAGTTTGACAGGGAATGGCTACACCTTC

J: TRBJ1-1
D: NA
size: NA
V: TRBV9
CDR3: CASSVGEEAFF
DNA: TGTGCCAGCAGCGTAGGGGAGGAAGCTTTCTTT

J: TRBJ2-7
D: NA
size: once
V: TRBV28
CDR3: CASRGLTYEQYF
DNA: TGTGCCAGCAGGGGACTGACTTACGAGCAGTACTTC

J: TRBJ2-1
D: NA
size: NA
V: TRBV21-1
CDR3: CASSQKTPDRANSFQFF
DNA: TGTGCCAGCAGCCAAAAAACCCCGGACAGGGCCAACAGTTTTCAGTTCTTC

J: TRBJ1-1
D: NA
size: few
V: TRBV4-1
CDR3: CASSQPGFEAFF
DNA: TGCGCCAGCAGCCAACCGGGATTCGAAGCTTTCTTT

J: TRBJ1-3
D: NA
size: NA
V: TRBV28
CDR3: CASSPTSGKFSGNTIYF
DNA: TGTGCCAGCAGTCCCACGTCAGGCAAATTCTCTGGAAACACCATATATTTT

J: TRBJ1-2
D: NA
size: NA
V: TRBV9
CDR3: CASSVGSSGNYGYTF
DNA: TGTGCCAGCAGCGTAGGGAGTTCAGGGAACTATGGCTACACCTTC

J: TRBJ2-1
D: NA
size: NA
V: TRBV5-6
CDR3: CASSLDLGAQSYNEQFF
DNA: TGTGCCAGCAGCTTAGATCTGGGGGCGCAATCCTACAATGAGCAGTTCTTC

J: TRBJ2-7
D: TRBD1
size: NA
V: TRBV27
CDR3: CASSFRGRVYEQYF
DNA: TGTGCCAGCAGTTTCAGGGGGCGCGTCTACGAGCAGTACTTC

J: TRBJ2-3
D: NA
size: NA
V: TRBV19
CDR3: CASYKGGTDTQYF
DNA: TGTGCCAGCTACAAGGGGGGCACAGATACGCAGTATTTT